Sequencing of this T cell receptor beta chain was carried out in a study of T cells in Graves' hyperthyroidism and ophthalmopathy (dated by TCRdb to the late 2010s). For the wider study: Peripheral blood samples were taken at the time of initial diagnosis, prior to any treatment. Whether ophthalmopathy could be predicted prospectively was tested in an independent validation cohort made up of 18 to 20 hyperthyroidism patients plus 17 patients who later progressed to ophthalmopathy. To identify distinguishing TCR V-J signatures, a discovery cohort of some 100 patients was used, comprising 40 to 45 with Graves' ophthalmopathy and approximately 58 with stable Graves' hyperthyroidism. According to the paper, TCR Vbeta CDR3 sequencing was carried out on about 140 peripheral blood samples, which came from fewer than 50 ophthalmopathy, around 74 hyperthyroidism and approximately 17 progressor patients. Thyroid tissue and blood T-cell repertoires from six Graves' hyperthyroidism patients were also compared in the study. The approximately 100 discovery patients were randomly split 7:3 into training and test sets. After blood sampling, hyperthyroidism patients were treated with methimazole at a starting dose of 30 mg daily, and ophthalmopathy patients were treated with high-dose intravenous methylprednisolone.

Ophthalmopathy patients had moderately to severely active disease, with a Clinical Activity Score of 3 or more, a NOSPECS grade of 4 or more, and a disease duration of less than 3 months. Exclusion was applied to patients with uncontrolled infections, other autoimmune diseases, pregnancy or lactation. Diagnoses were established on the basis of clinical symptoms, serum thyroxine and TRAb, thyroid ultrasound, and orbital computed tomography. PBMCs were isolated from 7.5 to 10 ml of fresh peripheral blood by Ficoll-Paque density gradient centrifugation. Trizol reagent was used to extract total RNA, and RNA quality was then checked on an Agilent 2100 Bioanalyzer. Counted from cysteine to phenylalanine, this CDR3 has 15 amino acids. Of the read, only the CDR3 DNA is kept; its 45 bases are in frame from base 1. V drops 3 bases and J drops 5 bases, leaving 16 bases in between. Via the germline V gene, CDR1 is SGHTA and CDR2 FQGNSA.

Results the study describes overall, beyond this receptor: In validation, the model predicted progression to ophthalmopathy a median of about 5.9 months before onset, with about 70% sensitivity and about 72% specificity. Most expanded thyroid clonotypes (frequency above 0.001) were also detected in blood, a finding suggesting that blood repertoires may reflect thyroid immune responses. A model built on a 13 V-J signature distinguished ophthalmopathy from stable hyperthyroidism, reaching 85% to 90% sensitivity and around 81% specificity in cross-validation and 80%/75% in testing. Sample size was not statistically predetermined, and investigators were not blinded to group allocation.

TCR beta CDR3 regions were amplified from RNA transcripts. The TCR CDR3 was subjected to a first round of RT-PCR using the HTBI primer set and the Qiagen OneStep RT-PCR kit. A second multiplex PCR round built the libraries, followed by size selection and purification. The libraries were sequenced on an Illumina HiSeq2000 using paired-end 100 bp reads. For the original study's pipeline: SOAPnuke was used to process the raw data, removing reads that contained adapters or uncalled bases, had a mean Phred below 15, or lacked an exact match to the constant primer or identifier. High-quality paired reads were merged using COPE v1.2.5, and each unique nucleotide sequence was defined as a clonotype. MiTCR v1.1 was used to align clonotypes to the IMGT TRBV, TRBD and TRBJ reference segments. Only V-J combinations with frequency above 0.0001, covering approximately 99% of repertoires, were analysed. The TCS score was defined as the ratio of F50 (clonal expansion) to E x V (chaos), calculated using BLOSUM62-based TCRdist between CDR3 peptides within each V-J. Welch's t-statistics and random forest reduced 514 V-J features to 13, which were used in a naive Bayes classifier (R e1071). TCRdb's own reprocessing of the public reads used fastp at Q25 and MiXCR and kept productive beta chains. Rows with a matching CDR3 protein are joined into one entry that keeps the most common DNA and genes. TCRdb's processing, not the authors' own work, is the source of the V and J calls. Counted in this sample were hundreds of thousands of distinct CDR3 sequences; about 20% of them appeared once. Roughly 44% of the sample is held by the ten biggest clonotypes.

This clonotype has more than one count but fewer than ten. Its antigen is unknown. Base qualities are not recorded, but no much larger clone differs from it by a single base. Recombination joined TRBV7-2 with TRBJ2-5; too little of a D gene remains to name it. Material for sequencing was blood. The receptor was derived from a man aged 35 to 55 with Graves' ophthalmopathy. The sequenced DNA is TGTGCCAGCAGCTTTCAAGGCCAGATCGGGGAGACCCAGTACTTC. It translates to CASSFQGQIGETQYF.